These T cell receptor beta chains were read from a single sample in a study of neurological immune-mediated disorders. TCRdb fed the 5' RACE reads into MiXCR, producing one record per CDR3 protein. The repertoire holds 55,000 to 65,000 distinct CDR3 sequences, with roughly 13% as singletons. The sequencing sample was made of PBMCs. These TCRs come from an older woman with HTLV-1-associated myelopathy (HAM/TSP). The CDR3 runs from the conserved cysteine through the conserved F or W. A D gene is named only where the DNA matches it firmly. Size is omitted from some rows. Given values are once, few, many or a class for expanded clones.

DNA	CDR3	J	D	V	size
TGCAGCGCTCTGACAGGGGGTAATCAGCCCCAGCATTTT	CSALTGGNQPQHF	TRBJ1-5	TRBD1	TRBV29-1	many
TGTGCCAGCAGCTTGGCCAGAATAGCGGGAGGGCCATGGGGAGGTGAGCAGTTCTTC	CASSLARIAGGPWGGEQFF	TRBJ2-1	TRBD2	TRBV5-6	many
TGTGCCAGCAGCATGTCCGGGACAGATCAAGAGACCCAGTACTTC	CASSMSGTDQETQYF	TRBJ2-5	TRBD1	TRBV7-9	many
TGTGCCAGCAGCTACGGGACTGAGCAGTTCTTC	CASSYGTEQFF	TRBJ2-1	.	TRBV7-6	many
TGCAGCGTTGAAGGGGGAACGAGACAGGGGGCCGGATATGGCTACACCTTC	CSVEGGTRQGAGYGYTF	TRBJ1-2	TRBD1	TRBV29-1	many
TGCAGTGCTAGACCCGGGACGTATAAGGGCAATGAGCAGTTCTTC	CSARPGTYKGNEQFF	TRBJ2-1	.	TRBV20-1	many
TGTGCCAGCACCGGTGGGGGGCCCTACGAGCAGTACTTC	CASTGGGPYEQYF	TRBJ2-7	.	TRBV12-3/TRBV12-4	.
TGTGCCACCAGCAGAGATCTTCCACTAGCGGGAGGTGGGACCCAGTACTTC	CATSRDLPLAGGGTQYF	TRBJ2-5	TRBD2	TRBV15	many
TGCAGTGCTAGAGATCCAACTAGCGGCTACAATGAGCAGTTCTTC	CSARDPTSGYNEQFF	TRBJ2-1	TRBD2	TRBV20-1	many
TGCAGTGCTAGAGGACAGTCCAATCAGCCCCAGCATTTT	CSARGQSNQPQHF	TRBJ1-5	.	TRBV20-1	many
TGTGCCAGCAGTTTCACTAGCGGGAAGCCGAGCACAGATACGCAGTATTTT	CASSFTSGKPSTDTQYF	TRBJ2-3	TRBD2	TRBV12-3/TRBV12-4	many
TGCGCCAGCAGCCAAAAGACTGACTCCTACAATGAGCAGTTCTTC	CASSQKTDSYNEQFF	TRBJ2-1	.	TRBV4-1	many
TGTGCCAGCGGTGGACTAGGAAGGGAGGGGGAGCAGTACTTC	CASGGLGREGEQYF	TRBJ2-7	TRBD2	TRBV6-1	many
TGCAGTGCTAAGGGCAATGAGCAGTTCTTC	CSAKGNEQFF	TRBJ2-1	.	TRBV20-1	many
TGCAGTGCTAGAAGTCAGGGAACTGAAAAACTGTTTTTT	CSARSQGTEKLFF	TRBJ1-4	.	TRBV20-1	many
TGTGCCAGCAGCTTAGAGGTAGGAGGACAAGAAGCTTTCTTT	CASSLEVGGQEAFF	TRBJ1-1	.	TRBV7-9	many
TGCGCCAGCAGCGGAAACGGAGCGGGAATCGCCTACAATGAGCAGTTCTTC	CASSGNGAGIAYNEQFF	TRBJ2-1	TRBD2	TRBV5-1	many
TGCAGTGCTAGAGTCGACGGGATCTATCTCTCCTACGAGCAGTACTTC	CSARVDGIYLSYEQYF	TRBJ2-7	.	TRBV20-1	.
TGCAGTGCTAGAGATTCTCTCCGGACTACCTTGAACACCGGGGAGCTGTTTTTT	CSARDSLRTTLNTGELFF	TRBJ2-2	.	TRBV20-1	many
TGTGCCAGCAGCGTAGGGACAGGGGGACCAGATACGCAGTATTTT	CASSVGTGGPDTQYF	TRBJ2-3	TRBD1	TRBV9	many
TGCAGTGCTAGTTTGGGCGGGAGAAGCCATGAGCAGTTCTTC	CSASLGGRSHEQFF	TRBJ2-1	TRBD2	TRBV20-1	many
TGTGCCAGCAGGCAAGCTAGGTCCGGGGCCAACGTCCTGACTTTC	CASRQARSGANVLTF	TRBJ2-6	.	TRBV11-2	many
TGTGCCAGCAGTTTAAAACAGGGGGGGAGAGAGACCCAGTACTTC	CASSLKQGGRETQYF	TRBJ2-5	.	TRBV12-3/TRBV12-4	many
TGCAGCGTTGAAGATCAGGGCAGCACCGGGGAGCTGTTTTTT	CSVEDQGSTGELFF	TRBJ2-2	.	TRBV29-1	many
TGTGCCAGCAGCTCAGGGACTAGTTGGCAGTTCTTC	CASSSGTSWQFF	TRBJ2-1	TRBD2	TRBV7-2	many
TGTGCCAGCAGTTATGACAGGGCCTCCTACGAGCAGTACTTC	CASSYDRASYEQYF	TRBJ2-7	TRBD1	TRBV12-3/TRBV12-4	many
TGTGCCAGCAGCCCTCAGTACCGATCCGATACGCAGTATTTT	CASSPQYRSDTQYF	TRBJ2-3	.	TRBV27	few
TGTGCCAGCCGATATGACAGCTGGTCCGTTGAAGCTTTCTTT	CASRYDSWSVEAFF	TRBJ1-1	.	TRBV6-5	many